This T cell receptor beta chain was sequenced in a study of T cell responses to AZD1222 COVID-19 vaccine. Study context: Researchers grouped second doses given at about 4 or about 12 weeks into one pool.

The CDR3 contains 12 residues. Deletions cut 1 base from V and 5 bases from J, with 3 bases between. For this clone: The antigen is not known.

Using immunoSEQ multiplex PCR, the repertoire was profiled, and TCRdb retains in-frame clones only, with some absent. The table includes more than 140,000 clones, around nine tenths detected once. Broader study findings: Among AZD1222 vaccinees, only six were seropositive at baseline.

This clonotype was sampled from an adult in good health. Sequences were derived from peripheral blood, sampled on day 0 of AZD1222 vaccination. The genes are TRBV12-3 or TRBV12-4 and TRBJ1-5; D gene ambiguous. The CDR3 DNA follows: TGTGCCAGCAGTTTAGATCATCAGCCCCAGCATTTT. It codes for CASSLDHQPQHF.